This paragraph covers one TCR beta chain sequence. As yet, its antigen is unknown. Assay used: immunoSEQ multiplex PCR; TCRdb lists only in-frame clones, some missing. Among some 85,000 clones listed, approximately 96% were seen once. This sample stems from a study of cytomegalovirus exposure and HLA in healthy donors. Study-wide points: Cytomegalovirus association was listed for about 160 TCR beta chains.

The specimen was PBMCs. This receptor was obtained from a woman in her late teens or twenties in good health and CMV-seronegative.

CDR3 sequence (DNA): TGCGCCAGCAGCTTGCCCGGACAGGCTGGGTTCGACACTGAAGCTTTCTTT. It encodes CASSLPGQAGFDTEAFF. The J gene is TRBJ1-1, the V gene TRBV5-1, with 7 bases identical to TRBD1. V shed 1 base, J shed 3 bases, and the junction held 12 bases outside the gene matches. From germline, CDR1 is SGHRS and CDR2 YFSETQ. The CDR3 is made up of 17 amino acids.